The rows below give T cell receptor beta chains drawn from one sample of a study of early T cells in non-severe SARS-CoV-2 infection. MiXCR, applied by TCRdb to the 5' RACE reads, yields one record per CDR3 protein. This sample has approximately 65,000 distinct CDR3 sequences, with approximately 10% found just once. The sample was whole blood. The receptor set was obtained from an adult who was a healthcare worker with PCR-confirmed SARS-CoV-2 infection or an uninfected control (not recorded which). CDR3s include the opening cysteine and the closing phenylalanine or tryptophan. D genes are given only for firm matches. Rows give clone size only sometimes, using once, few, many, or a class for an expanded clone.

TRBV7-9	TRBJ2-7	NA	NA	TGTGCCAGCAGCTTGGGGGCCGAGCAGTACTTC	CASSLGAEQYF
TRBV28	TRBJ1-2	TRBD1	many	TGTGCCAGCTCGACAGGGACCCCCTATGGCTACACCTTC	CASSTGTPYGYTF
TRBV6-1	TRBJ1-5	NA	few	TGTGCCAGCAGGTCCGGGACACCAGATCAGCCCCAGCATTTT	CASRSGTPDQPQHF
TRBV20-1	TRBJ2-1	TRBD2	NA	TGCAGTGCTAGGCGGACTAGGTCCTTCTACAATGAGCAGTTCTTC	CSARRTRSFYNEQFF
TRBV29-1	TRBJ1-2	NA	NA	TGCAGCGTACGGGACTATGGCTACACCTTC	CSVRDYGYTF
TRBV15	TRBJ2-5	NA	many	TGTGCCACCAGCAGAGTTAAGGCGCCGTCCGAGACCCAGTACTTC	CATSRVKAPSETQYF
TRBV2	TRBJ2-7	TRBD2	many	TGTGCCAGCAGTGAAACGAGACTAGCGACCAGCTCCTACGAGCAGTACTTC	CASSETRLATSSYEQYF
TRBV28	TRBJ2-3	NA	NA	TGTGCCAGCAGTAATGAGGATACGCAGTATTTT	CASSNEDTQYF
TRBV9	TRBJ2-5	NA	few	TGTGCCAGCAGCGTAGGACCCACACGACGCGAACAAGAGACCCAGTACTTC	CASSVGPTRREQETQYF
TRBV20-1	TRBJ2-7	NA	NA	TGCAGTGCGGGGGACTCGGCCGAGCAGTACTTC	CSAGDSAEQYF
TRBV20-1	TRBJ2-3	NA	NA	TGCAGAGCCCCGAGGCTAGCCGCTACAGATACGCAGTATTTT	CRAPRLAATDTQYF
TRBV11-2	TRBJ2-7	TRBD2	NA	TGTGCCAGCAGCACCCGGGGAGGGTTTTTCTACGAGCAGTACTTC	CASSTRGGFFYEQYF
TRBV7-3	TRBJ2-3	NA	few	TGTGCCAGCAGCTTAAGCTCGACAGATACGCAGTATTTT	CASSLSSTDTQYF
TRBV2	TRBJ2-7	NA	few	TGTGCCAGCAGTGCCCCGAGCAGGTACGAGCAGTACTTC	CASSAPSRYEQYF
TRBV28	TRBJ2-7	NA	few	TGTGCCAGCAGTTTTAGCACACCCCCGTTCCACGAGCAGTACTTC	CASSFSTPPFHEQYF
TRBV21-1	TRBJ2-4	NA	few	TGTGCCAGCAGCGCTCCAGCGGACGGGAGGCGGGGGGTAGCCAAAAACATTCAGTACTTC	CASSAPADGRRGVAKNIQYF
TRBV5-1	TRBJ2-5	NA	NA	TGCGCCAGCAGCTTGGTAGAGGGAGAGACCCAGTACTTC	CASSLVEGETQYF
TRBV6-2/TRBV6-3	TRBJ2-2	NA	NA	TGTGCCAGCAGCCAAGTGAACACCGGGGAGCTGTTTTTT	CASSQVNTGELFF
TRBV7-9	TRBJ2-7	NA	NA	TGTGCCAGCAGTCAGACAGCGTACGAGCAGTACTTC	CASSQTAYEQYF
TRBV4-2	TRBJ2-7	TRBD2	many	TGTGCCAGCAGCCAAGACCGGGAGGGCACCGAGCAGTACTTC	CASSQDREGTEQYF
TRBV11-2	TRBJ2-1	NA	few	TGTGCCAGCAGAGACCCAGGGATGCACAATGAGCAGTTCTTC	CASRDPGMHNEQFF
TRBV11-2	TRBJ1-1	NA	many	TGTGCCAGCAGCTTAGGTGGTACGGGTCGGAGCACTGAAGCTTTCTTT	CASSLGGTGRSTEAFF
TRBV15	TRBJ2-5	NA	NA	TGTGCCACCAGCAGAGTGACGGGGGTAGGGGAGACCCAGTACTTC	CATSRVTGVGETQYF
TRBV7-9	TRBJ2-5	NA	many	TGTGCCAGCAGCGGACAAGAGACCCAGTACTTC	CASSGQETQYF
TRBV28	TRBJ1-1	NA	few	TGTGCCAGCAGCGAGGGACGCAACACTGAAGCTTTCTTT	CASSEGRNTEAFF
TRBV6-5	TRBJ2-7	NA	NA	TGTGCCAGCAGTAAGGGTCTCGCAAATGAGCAGTACTTC	CASSKGLANEQYF
TRBV4-1	TRBJ2-1	TRBD2	NA	TGCGCCAGCAGCCAAGCCGGGACTAGCGGGTTGAATGAGCAGTTCTTC	CASSQAGTSGLNEQFF
TRBV7-9	TRBJ2-5	NA	NA	TGTGCCAGCAGCTTCGTAACGGGAGTACAAGAGACCCAGTACTTC	CASSFVTGVQETQYF
TRBV20-1	TRBJ2-6	NA	NA	TGCAGTGCTAGAGATCTCAAAAGGGCCTCTGGGGCCAACGTCCTGACTTTC	CSARDLKRASGANVLTF
TRBV18	TRBJ2-1	NA	few	TGTGCCAGCTCACCACCAACGATCAATGAGCAGTTCTTC	CASSPPTINEQFF
TRBV19	TRBJ2-1	TRBD1	NA	TGTGCCAGTGGGGGACAGTCCTACAATGAGCAGTTCTTC	CASGGQSYNEQFF
TRBV20-1	TRBJ2-1	TRBD2	NA	TGCAGTGCGCTAGCGGGAGGAGATTTCAATGAGCAGTTCTTC	CSALAGGDFNEQFF
TRBV20-1	TRBJ1-1	NA	few	TGCAGTGCTAGTCTCTGGACAGAAGTGAACACTGAAGCTTTCTTT	CSASLWTEVNTEAFF
TRBV4-1	TRBJ2-7	TRBD2	many	TGCGCCAGCAGCCACGAGCGGGACTTATACGAGCAGTACTTC	CASSHERDLYEQYF
TRBV28	TRBJ2-7	NA	many	TGTGCCAGCAGTTTAGGCACCGAGCAGTACTTC	CASSLGTEQYF
TRBV7-3	TRBJ2-1	NA	few	TGTGCCAGCAGCCAACACGAAGGGGGGGAGCCGTTCTTC	CASSQHEGGEPFF
TRBV5-1	TRBJ2-2	TRBD2	NA	TGCGCCAGCAGCTCCGGACTAGCTTACACCGGGGAGCTGTTTTTT	CASSSGLAYTGELFF
TRBV7-6	TRBJ1-4	TRBD1	few	TGTGCCAGCAGCCCCCAGACAGGGGGCGAAAAACTGTTTTTT	CASSPQTGGEKLFF
TRBV20-1	TRBJ2-1	TRBD2	NA	TGCAGTGCTAGTCGACTAGCGGGTTACAATGAGCAGTTCTTC	CSASRLAGYNEQFF
TRBV29-1	TRBJ1-2	TRBD1	NA	TGCAGCGTGGACAGGGACTATGGCTACACCTTC	CSVDRDYGYTF
TRBV5-1	TRBJ2-1	NA	few	TGCGCCAGCAGCTTGGACAGACGAATGGGACGTTCATCCTACAATGAGCAGTTCTTC	CASSLDRRMGRSSYNEQFF
TRBV12-3/TRBV12-4	TRBJ2-2	NA	NA	TGTGCCAGCACCCCAGGGACCGTCACCGGGGAGCTGTTTTTT	CASTPGTVTGELFF
TRBV5-4	TRBJ2-1	NA	NA	TGTGCCAGCAGCTTGGCCGGGCGGAGCTCCTACAATGAGCAGTTCTTC	CASSLAGRSSYNEQFF
TRBV4-1	TRBJ2-3	NA	NA	TGCACCAGCAGCCAAGGGGGTCAGTGGCGGGATACGCAGTATTTT	CTSSQGGQWRDTQYF
TRBV4-1	TRBJ1-4	NA	few	TGCGCCAGCAGCCAAGATGGGCCCCTTAGTGAAAAACTGTTTTTT	CASSQDGPLSEKLFF
TRBV12-3/TRBV12-4	TRBJ2-3	TRBD2	many	TGTGCCAGCAGCCCGGGACTAGCGGGGACAGATACGCAGTATTTT	CASSPGLAGTDTQYF
TRBV2	TRBJ2-1	NA	NA	TGTGCCAGCAGTGAAATGGGGCTAAGTGAGCAGTTCTTC	CASSEMGLSEQFF
TRBV7-9	TRBJ2-2	NA	NA	TGTGCCAGCAGCTTAGGCCAATTGGGCCGGGGCACCGGGGAGCTGTTTTTT	CASSLGQLGRGTGELFF
TRBV4-1	TRBJ1-1	TRBD1	many	TGCGCCAGCAGCCAAGATCAGGGGGGGATGGGTTTCTTT	CASSQDQGGMGFF
TRBV9	TRBJ1-1	NA	few	TGTGCCAGCAGCGTAGAATATACGGGAGGGACTGAAGCTTTCTTT	CASSVEYTGGTEAFF
TRBV4-3	TRBJ2-1	NA	many	TGCGCCAGCAGCCAAGGTCACGACAATGAGCAGTTCTTC	CASSQGHDNEQFF
TRBV4-1	TRBJ2-1	NA	many	TGCGCCAGCAGCCAAGGGACCACTGACTTCTCCTACAATGAGCAGTTCTTC	CASSQGTTDFSYNEQFF
TRBV20-1	TRBJ2-1	TRBD1	few	TGCAGTGCTTCTACAGGGGGCGATCGGAATGAGCAGTTCTTC	CSASTGGDRNEQFF
TRBV13	TRBJ2-1	TRBD2	few	TGTGCCAGCAGCTTAGCAGCCAGGGCGGGAGGGCCCAATGAGCAGTTCTTC	CASSLAARAGGPNEQFF